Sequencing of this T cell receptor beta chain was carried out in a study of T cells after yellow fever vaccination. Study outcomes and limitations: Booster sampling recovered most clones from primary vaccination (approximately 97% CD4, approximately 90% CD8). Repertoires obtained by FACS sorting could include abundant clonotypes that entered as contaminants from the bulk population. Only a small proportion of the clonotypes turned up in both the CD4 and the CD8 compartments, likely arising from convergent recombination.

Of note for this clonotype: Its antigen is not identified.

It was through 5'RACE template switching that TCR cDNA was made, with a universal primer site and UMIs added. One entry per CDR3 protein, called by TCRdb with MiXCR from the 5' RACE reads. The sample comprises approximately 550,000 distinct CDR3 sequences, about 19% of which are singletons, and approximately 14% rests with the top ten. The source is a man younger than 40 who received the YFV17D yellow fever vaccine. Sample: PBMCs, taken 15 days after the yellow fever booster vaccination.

The CDR3, as DNA: TGCGCCAGCAGTGAGGGTCTAACCCAGCCCCAGCATTTT. Protein sequence: CASSEGLTQPQHF. The chain joins TRBV10-1 to TRBJ1-5; D remains ambiguous. With 2 bases removed from V and 7 bases from J, the gap between germline ends came to 9 bases. CDR3 length equals 13 residues. Germline V CDR1 and CDR2: WNHNN, SYGVQD (reference sequence).